The T cell receptor beta chain described here comes from a study of cytotoxic CD8 clonotypes in ibrutinib-treated CLL. Whole-study results and caveats: Public clonotypes proved infrequent, and on treatment they shrank or remained steady.

TCRdb's copy holds only in-frame clones and misses some; the assay was immunoSEQ multiplex PCR. Seen here are about 85,000 clones, around 75% observed once, and the top ten hold approximately 4.4%. Germline CDR1 SGHAT, CDR2 FQNNGV. There are 14 residues in the CDR3. The ends were cut back, 3 bases at V and 8 bases at J, with 14 bases in the middle. Comment on this clone: The antigen is not known.

The chain is built from TRBV11-2 and TRBJ2-4; TRBD1 might be the D (6 bases). The sample was PBMCs, taken after 12 months of ibrutinib treatment. This TCR derives from a human donor with chronic lymphocytic leukemia. The CDR3 sequence is CASSLRGIGDIQYF. CDR3 nucleotide sequence: TGTGCCAGCAGCTTGAGGGGGATTGGGGACATTCAGTACTTC.